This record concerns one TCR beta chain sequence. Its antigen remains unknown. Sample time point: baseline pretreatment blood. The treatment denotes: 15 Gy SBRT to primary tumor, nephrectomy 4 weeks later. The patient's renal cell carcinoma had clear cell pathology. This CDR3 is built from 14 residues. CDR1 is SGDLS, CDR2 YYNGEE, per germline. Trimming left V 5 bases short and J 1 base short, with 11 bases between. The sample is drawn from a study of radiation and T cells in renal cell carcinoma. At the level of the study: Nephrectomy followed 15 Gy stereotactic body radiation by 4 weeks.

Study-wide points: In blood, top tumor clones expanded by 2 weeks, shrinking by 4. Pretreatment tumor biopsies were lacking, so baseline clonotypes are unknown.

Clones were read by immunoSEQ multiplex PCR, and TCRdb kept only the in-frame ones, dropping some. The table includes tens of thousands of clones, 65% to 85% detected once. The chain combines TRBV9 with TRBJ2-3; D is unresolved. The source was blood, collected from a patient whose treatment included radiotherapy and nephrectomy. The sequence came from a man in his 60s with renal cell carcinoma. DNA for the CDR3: TGTGCCAGCAGTCCGAGCGATGGCACAGATACGCAGTATTTT. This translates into CASSPSDGTDTQYF.